Here is one T cell receptor (beta chain) with its context. Its antigen is undetermined. From the reads, TCRdb called clonotypes with MiXCR, one entry per CDR3 protein. The table records just over 450,000 distinct CDR3 sequences, roughly 46% of them present only once. CDR1 and CDR2 (germline): MNHEY, SVGEGT. This CDR3 comprises 16 residues. The V segment lost 7 bases and the J segment 6 bases; nucleotides outside the gene matches: 16. The data originate from a study of T cell repertoires in cytomegalovirus infection. Study background: CMV infection and matching HLA type were both indicated by public TCR beta signatures.

The sequence derives from a human donor in good health (CMV status not recorded). Some clones in this sample may be carry-over from other donors' samples. The material was cultured PBMCs, obtained from culture after CMV antigen stimulation. The V and J genes are TRBV6-2 or TRBV6-3 and TRBJ2-3; 7 positions match TRBD2. The CDR3 DNA reads TGTGCCAGCACCAAGGGGCTAGCGGTCCGATGGGATACGCAGTATTTT. The encoded protein is CASTKGLAVRWDTQYF.